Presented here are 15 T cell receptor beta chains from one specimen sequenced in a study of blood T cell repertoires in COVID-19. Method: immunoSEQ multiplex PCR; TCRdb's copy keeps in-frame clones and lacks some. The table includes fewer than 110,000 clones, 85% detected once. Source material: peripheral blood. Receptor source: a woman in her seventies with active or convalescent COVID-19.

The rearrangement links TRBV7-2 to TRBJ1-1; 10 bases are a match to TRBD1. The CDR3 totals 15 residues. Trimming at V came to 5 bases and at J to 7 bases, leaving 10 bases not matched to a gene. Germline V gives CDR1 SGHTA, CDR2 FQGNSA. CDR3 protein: CASSKDRGAVSEAFF. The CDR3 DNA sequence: TGTGCCAGCAGCAAGGACAGGGGGGCGGTCAGTGAAGCTTTCTTT.

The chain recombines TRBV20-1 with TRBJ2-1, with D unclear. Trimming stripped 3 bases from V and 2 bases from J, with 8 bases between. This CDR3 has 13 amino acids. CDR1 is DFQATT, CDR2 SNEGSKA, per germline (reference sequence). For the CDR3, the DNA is TGCAGTGCTAGTACCGCGGCCTACAATGAGCAGTTCTTC. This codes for CSASTAAYNEQFF.

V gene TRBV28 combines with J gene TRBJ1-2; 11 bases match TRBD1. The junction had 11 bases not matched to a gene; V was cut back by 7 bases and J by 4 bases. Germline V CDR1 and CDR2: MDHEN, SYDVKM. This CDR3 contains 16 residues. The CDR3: CASTSSGTGGRYGYTF. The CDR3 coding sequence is TGTGCCAGCACCTCATCCGGGACAGGGGGACGCTATGGCTACACCTTC.

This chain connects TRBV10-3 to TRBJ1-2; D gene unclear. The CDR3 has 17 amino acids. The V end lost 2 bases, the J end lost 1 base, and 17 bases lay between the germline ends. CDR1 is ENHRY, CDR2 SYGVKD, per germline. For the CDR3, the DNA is TGTGCCATCAGTGAGGCAGTGAGGACTGGGCTTAACTATGGCTACACCTTC. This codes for CAISEAVRTGLNYGYTF.

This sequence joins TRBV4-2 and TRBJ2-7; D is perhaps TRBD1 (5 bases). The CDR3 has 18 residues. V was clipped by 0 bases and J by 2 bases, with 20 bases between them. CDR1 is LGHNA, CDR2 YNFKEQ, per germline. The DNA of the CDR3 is TGTGCCAGCAGCCAAGATCTGCAAGGGTCAGGGCTAACCTACGAGCAGTACTTC. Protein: CASSQDLQGSGLTYEQYF.

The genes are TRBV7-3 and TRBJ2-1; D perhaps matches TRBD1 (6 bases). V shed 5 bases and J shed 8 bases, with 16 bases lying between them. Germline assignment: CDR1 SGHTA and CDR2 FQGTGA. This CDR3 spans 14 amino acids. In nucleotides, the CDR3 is TGTGCCAGCAGCCCAGACCATCAGGGGTATGAGCAGTTCTTC. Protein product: CASSPDHQGYEQFF.

The CDR3 spells CASSSSTVTDTQYF. Written as DNA, the CDR3 is TGTGCCAGCAGCTCTTCGACTGTCACAGATACGCAGTATTTT. This chain connects TRBV9 to TRBJ2-3, with D uncertain. The CDR3 totals 14 residues. CDR1 is SGDLS and CDR2 is YYNGEE in the germline V gene. Trimming cost V 4 bases and J 2 bases, with 11 bases left between them.

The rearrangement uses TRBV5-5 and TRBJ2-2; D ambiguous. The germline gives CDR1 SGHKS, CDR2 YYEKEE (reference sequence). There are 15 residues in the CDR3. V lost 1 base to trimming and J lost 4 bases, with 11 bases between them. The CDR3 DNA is TGTGCCAGCAGCTTGCGTCAGGAAAGCACCGGGGAGCTGTTTTTT. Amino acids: CASSLRQESTGELFF.

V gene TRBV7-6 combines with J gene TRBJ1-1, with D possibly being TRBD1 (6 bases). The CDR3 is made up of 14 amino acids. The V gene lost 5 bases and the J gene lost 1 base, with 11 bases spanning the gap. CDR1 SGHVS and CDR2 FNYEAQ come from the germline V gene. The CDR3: CASSVTQGNTEAFF. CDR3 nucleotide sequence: TGTGCCAGCAGCGTAACACAGGGGAACACTGAAGCTTTCTTT.

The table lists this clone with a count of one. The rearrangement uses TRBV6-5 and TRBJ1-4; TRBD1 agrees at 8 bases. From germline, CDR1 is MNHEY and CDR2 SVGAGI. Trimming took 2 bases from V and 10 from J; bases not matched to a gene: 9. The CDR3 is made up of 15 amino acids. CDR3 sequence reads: CASSYQGQGIGKLFF. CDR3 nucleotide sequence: TGTGCCAGCAGTTACCAAGGACAGGGTATAGGAAAACTGTTTTTT.

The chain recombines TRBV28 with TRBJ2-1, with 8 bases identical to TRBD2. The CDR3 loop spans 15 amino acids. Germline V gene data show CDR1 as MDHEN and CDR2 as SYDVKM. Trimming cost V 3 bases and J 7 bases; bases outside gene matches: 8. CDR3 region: CASSFGTRKFNEQFF. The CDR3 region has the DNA TGTGCCAGCAGTTTCGGGACTAGGAAATTTAATGAGCAGTTCTTC.

The DNA of the CDR3 is TGTGCCAGCAGTGTCCGACTAGCGGGAGAGCAGTTCTTC. Protein product: CASSVRLAGEQFF. V gene TRBV6-2 or TRBV6-3 combines with J gene TRBJ2-1, with TRBD2 matching 11 bases. J was trimmed by 10 bases and V by 5 bases; bases with no gene match: 4. CDR3 length: 13 amino acids. Germline V gene data show CDR1 as MNHEY and CDR2 as SVGEGT.

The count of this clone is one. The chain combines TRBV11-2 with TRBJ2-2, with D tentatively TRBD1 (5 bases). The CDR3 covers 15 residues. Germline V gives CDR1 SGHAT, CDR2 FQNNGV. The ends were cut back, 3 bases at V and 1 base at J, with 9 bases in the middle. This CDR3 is CASSFAGKNTGELFF. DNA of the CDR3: TGTGCCAGCAGCTTCGCAGGGAAGAACACCGGGGAGCTGTTTTTT.

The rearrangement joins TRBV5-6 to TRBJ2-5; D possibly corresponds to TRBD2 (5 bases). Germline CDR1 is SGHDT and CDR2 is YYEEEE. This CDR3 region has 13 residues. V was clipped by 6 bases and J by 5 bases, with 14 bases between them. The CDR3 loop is CASNPRGSETQYF. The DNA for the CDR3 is TGTGCCAGCAACCCGAGAGGGTCGGAGACCCAGTACTTC.

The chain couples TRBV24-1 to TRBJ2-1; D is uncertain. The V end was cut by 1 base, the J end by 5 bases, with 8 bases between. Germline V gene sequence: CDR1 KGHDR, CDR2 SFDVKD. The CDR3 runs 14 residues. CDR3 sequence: CATSDFPRNNEQFF. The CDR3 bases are TGTGCCACCAGTGATTTTCCTAGGAACAATGAGCAGTTCTTC.